This is a list of T cell receptor beta chains from one sample in a study of CD8 T cells in Susac syndrome. Using its own MiXCR run on the immunoSEQ multiplex PCR reads, TCRdb lists one record per CDR3 protein. The sample holds 180,000 or so distinct CDR3 sequences, less than 95% seen once. The sample comprised CD4+ T cells from PBMCs. The source is a human donor in good health. The CDR3 runs from the conserved cysteine through the conserved F or W. Fields, in order: V gene, D gene, J gene, clone size, CDR3 DNA, CDR3 protein. The D gene is left open where the match is weak. Size values are once, few and many counts, or a class for expanded clones, and some rows have none.

TRBV7-9	-	TRBJ1-1	-	TGTGCCAGCAGCTTAGACGGGGACACTGAAGCTTTCTTT	CASSLDGDTEAFF
TRBV3-1	-	TRBJ2-4	-	TGTGCCAGCAGCCACGTGGGAAGAGCCAAAAACATTCAGTACTTC	CASSHVGRAKNIQYF
TRBV20-1	TRBD1	TRBJ1-5	-	TGCAGTGCTAGACAGGGGGCAGATCAGCCCCAGCATTTT	CSARQGADQPQHF
TRBV20-1	TRBD2	TRBJ2-7	few	TGCAGTGCTTCCGGGAGGGCCTACGAGCAGTACTTC	CSASGRAYEQYF
TRBV13	-	TRBJ2-6	once	TGTGCCAGCAGCTTAGGCGCACTTTCTGGGGCCAACGTCCTGACTTTC	CASSLGALSGANVLTF
TRBV27	-	TRBJ1-1	-	TGTGCCAGCAGATGGACACCAATGAACACTGAAGCTTTCTTT	CASRWTPMNTEAFF
TRBV6-5	-	TRBJ2-7	-	TGTGCCAGCAGTACCCAATCCTACGAGCAGTACTTC	CASSTQSYEQYF
TRBV20-1	TRBD2	TRBJ2-1	-	TGCAGTGCTAGAGTGAGTAGCGGGAGTTACCATGAGCAGTTCTTC	CSARVSSGSYHEQFF
TRBV27	-	TRBJ2-1	-	TGTGCCAGCAGTTCGGCTAGCCGGCACAATGAGCAGTTCTTC	CASSSASRHNEQFF
TRBV4-2	TRBD1	TRBJ1-2	-	TGTGCCAGCACTCCTAATTGGGACAGGGTGAGCAACTATGGCTACACCTTC	CASTPNWDRVSNYGYTF
TRBV7-2	-	TRBJ2-3	-	TGTGCCAGCAGCCCTCGGCTCCGCACAGATACGCAGTATTTT	CASSPRLRTDTQYF
TRBV20-1	TRBD2	TRBJ2-7	-	TGCAGTGCTCCCCCCGGGACTAGCGGGAGGCCCAGCTCCTACGAGCAGTACTTC	CSAPPGTSGRPSSYEQYF
TRBV15	-	TRBJ2-7	-	TGTGCCACCAGCAGAGACTTCTACGAGCAGTACTTC	CATSRDFYEQYF
TRBV5-4	-	TRBJ2-5	-	TGTGCCAGCAGCTTTCGGCGGGACCAAGAGACCCAGTACTTC	CASSFRRDQETQYF
TRBV29-1	TRBD1	TRBJ1-1	-	TGCAGCGTTGATGGTCTGAGGACAGGGGAAAGGAACACTGAAGCTTTCTTT	CSVDGLRTGERNTEAFF
TRBV23-1	-	TRBJ1-5	-	TGCGCCAGCAGTCGGGCGTCGCCTCGGGGGCGCAATCAGCCCCAGCATTTT	CASSRASPRGRNQPQHF
TRBV5-6	-	TRBJ2-1	-	TGTGCCAGCAGCTGGGCGCTATACAATGAGCAGTTCTTC	CASSWALYNEQFF
TRBV20-1	-	TRBJ2-7	-	TGCAGTGCGGGGGAACTCGAGCAGTACTTC	CSAGELEQYF
TRBV5-4	TRBD2	TRBJ2-2	-	TGTGCCAGCAGCCGACTAGCGGGAAAAAACACCGGGGAGCTGTTTTTT	CASSRLAGKNTGELFF
TRBV20-1	-	TRBJ2-7	once	TGCAGTGCCTACGAAGGTCCCTTCTCCTACGAGCAGTACTTC	CSAYEGPFSYEQYF
TRBV5-1	TRBD2	TRBJ2-1	-	TGCGCCAGCAGCTGGAATAGCGGGTACAATGAGCAGTTCTTC	CASSWNSGYNEQFF
TRBV29-1	TRBD1	TRBJ2-3	-	TGCAGCGTTGAAACCGACAGGGCCACAGATACGCAGTATTTT	CSVETDRATDTQYF
TRBV19	TRBD2	TRBJ2-7	-	TGTGCCAGTAGTACTCCGGGAGGGCCCCGGGAGCAGTACTTC	CASSTPGGPREQYF
TRBV28	-	TRBJ2-3	-	TGTGCCCTCCGGGGGCGGGCGTCAGATACGCAGTATTTT	CALRGRASDTQYF
TRBV15	TRBD2	TRBJ2-3	-	TGTGCCACCAGCAGATTGCTAGCGGGAGGAGCAGATACGCAGTATTTT	CATSRLLAGGADTQYF
TRBV30	TRBD2	TRBJ2-1	-	TGTGCCTGGAGTGTAATATTAGCGGGGGGGAACAATGAGCAGTTCTTC	CAWSVILAGGNNEQFF
TRBV4-2	TRBD2	TRBJ2-7	-	TGTGCCAGCAGACGGACTAGCGGGAGACCGTACTTC	CASRRTSGRPYF
TRBV24-1	-	TRBJ2-7	once	TGTGCCACCAGCCGGGACAACTCCTACGAGCAGTACTTC	CATSRDNSYEQYF
TRBV6-1	TRBD2	TRBJ2-5	-	TGTGCCAGCAGCCGGGGTTTTCGTAGCGGGAGCGGAGAGACCCAGTACTTC	CASSRGFRSGSGETQYF
TRBV12-3/TRBV12-4	-	TRBJ2-5	-	TGTGCCAGCAGTGCACAGATTGGGGAGACCCAGTACTTC	CASSAQIGETQYF
TRBV27	-	TRBJ2-7	-	TGTGCCAGCAAATATCGGTTTGGGGCCTACGAGCAGTACTTC	CASKYRFGAYEQYF
TRBV4-3	TRBD2	TRBJ2-1	-	TGCGCCAGCAGCCATTCCGGGACTACCAATGAGCAGTTCTTC	CASSHSGTTNEQFF
TRBV19	-	TRBJ1-4	-	TGTGCCAGCTCGCGGGGGGCTAATGAAAAACTGTTTTTT	CASSRGANEKLFF
TRBV20-1	-	TRBJ2-3	-	TGCAGTGCTACTGGTACTCTATATAGCACAGATACGCAGTATTTT	CSATGTLYSTDTQYF
TRBV28	-	TRBJ2-5	-	TGTGCCAGCAGTTTACTCCTCGAGACCCAGTACTTC	CASSLLLETQYF
TRBV4-3	-	TRBJ2-5	-	TGCGCCAGCAGCCAAGTATTCCCAGGGGCACAAGAGACCCAGTACTTC	CASSQVFPGAQETQYF
TRBV7-9	-	TRBJ1-2	once	TGTGCCAGCAGCTTCAACCCGGACGGGAAGGCTGGCTACACCTTC	CASSFNPDGKAGYTF
TRBV5-1	TRBD1	TRBJ2-1	-	TGCGCCAGCAGCCCGGGACAGGGATTCGATGAGCAGTTCTTC	CASSPGQGFDEQFF
TRBV7-9	-	TRBJ1-5	-	TGTGCCAGCAGCTTACAGGGGCAGGGAGCTAATCAGCCCCAGCATTTT	CASSLQGQGANQPQHF
TRBV7-9	-	TRBJ2-3	once	TGTGCCAGCAGCCCACGAGAGGGGTCCCGCACAGATACGCAGTATTTT	CASSPREGSRTDTQYF
TRBV20-1	-	TRBJ1-5	-	TGCAGTGCTAGAGATCAAGGGAGGGGGGATCAGCCCCAGCATTTT	CSARDQGRGDQPQHF
TRBV28	TRBD1	TRBJ2-2	-	TGTGCCAGCAGTTTTGGGACAGGCTCAGCGTCGAACACCGGGGAGCTGTTTTTT	CASSFGTGSASNTGELFF
TRBV2	-	TRBJ1-4	-	TGTGCCGGAGGGGTGTGGGCTAATGAAAAACTGTTTTTT	CAGGVWANEKLFF
TRBV28	-	TRBJ2-3	once	TGTGCCAGCATGGGGAAGAATACGCAGTATTTT	CASMGKNTQYF
TRBV29-1	-	TRBJ2-5	-	TGCAGCGTCCAGGGGGGCCGGATGGAGACCCAGTACTTC	CSVQGGRMETQYF